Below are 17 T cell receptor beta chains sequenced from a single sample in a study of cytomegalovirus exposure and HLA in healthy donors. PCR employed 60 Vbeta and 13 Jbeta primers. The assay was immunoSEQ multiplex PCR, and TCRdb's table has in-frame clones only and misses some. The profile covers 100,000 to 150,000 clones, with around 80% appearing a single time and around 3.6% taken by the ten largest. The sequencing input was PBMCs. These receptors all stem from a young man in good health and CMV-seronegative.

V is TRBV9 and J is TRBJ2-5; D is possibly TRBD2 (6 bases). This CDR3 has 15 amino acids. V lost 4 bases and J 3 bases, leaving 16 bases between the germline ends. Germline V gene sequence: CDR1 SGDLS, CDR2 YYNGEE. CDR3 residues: CASSFNPGLKETQYF. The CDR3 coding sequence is TGTGCCAGCAGCTTTAATCCGGGACTCAAAGAGACCCAGTACTTC.

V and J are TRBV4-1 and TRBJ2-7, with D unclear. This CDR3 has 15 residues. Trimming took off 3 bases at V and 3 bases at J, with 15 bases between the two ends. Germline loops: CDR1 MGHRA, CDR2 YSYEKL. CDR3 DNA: TGCGCCAGCAGCCAGATGACATCCCGAGACTACGAGCAGTACTTC. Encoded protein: CASSQMTSRDYEQYF.

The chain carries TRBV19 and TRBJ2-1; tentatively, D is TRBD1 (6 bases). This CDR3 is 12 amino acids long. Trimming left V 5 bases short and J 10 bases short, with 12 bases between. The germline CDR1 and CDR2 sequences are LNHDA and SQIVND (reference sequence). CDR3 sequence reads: CASSPQQGEQFF. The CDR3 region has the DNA TGTGCCAGTAGTCCTCAACAGGGAGAGCAGTTCTTC.

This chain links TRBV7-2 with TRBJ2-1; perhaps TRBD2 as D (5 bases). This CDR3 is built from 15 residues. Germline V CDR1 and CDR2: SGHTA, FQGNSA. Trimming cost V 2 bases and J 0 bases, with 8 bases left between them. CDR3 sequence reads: CASSLLGSSYNEQFF. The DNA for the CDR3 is TGTGCCAGCAGCTTATTAGGGAGCTCCTACAATGAGCAGTTCTTC.

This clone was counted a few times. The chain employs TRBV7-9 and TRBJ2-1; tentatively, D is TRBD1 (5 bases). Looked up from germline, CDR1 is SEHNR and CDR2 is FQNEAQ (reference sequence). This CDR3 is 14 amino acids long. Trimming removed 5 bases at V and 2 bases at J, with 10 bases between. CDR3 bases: TGTGCCAGCAGCCTGGGGCTAACCTACAATGAGCAGTTCTTC. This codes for CASSLGLTYNEQFF.

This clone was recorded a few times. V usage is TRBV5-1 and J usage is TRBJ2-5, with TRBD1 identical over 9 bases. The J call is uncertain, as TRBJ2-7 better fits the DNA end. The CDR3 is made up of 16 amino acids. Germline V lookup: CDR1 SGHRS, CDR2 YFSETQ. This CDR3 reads CASSAGMTGGVYEQYF. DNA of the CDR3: TGCGCCAGCAGCGCAGGAATGACAGGGGGGGTTTACGAGCAGTACTTC.

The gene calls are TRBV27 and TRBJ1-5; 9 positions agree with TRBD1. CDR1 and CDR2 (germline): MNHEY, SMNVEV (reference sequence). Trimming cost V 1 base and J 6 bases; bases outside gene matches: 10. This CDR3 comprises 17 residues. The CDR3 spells CASSLFFRQGEGQPQHF. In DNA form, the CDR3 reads TGTGCCAGCAGTTTATTCTTTAGACAGGGGGAGGGTCAGCCCCAGCATTTT.

The CDR3 bases are TGTGCCATCAGTGAGTCTGCGGGGATTGACGAGCAGTACTTC. Translating gives CAISESAGIDEQYF. The rearrangement links TRBV10-3 to TRBJ2-7; weak D call: TRBD2 (6 bases). V was pared by 0 bases and J by 5 bases, with 11 bases between. Germline V CDR1 and CDR2: ENHRY, SYGVKD. The CDR3 is 14 amino acids.

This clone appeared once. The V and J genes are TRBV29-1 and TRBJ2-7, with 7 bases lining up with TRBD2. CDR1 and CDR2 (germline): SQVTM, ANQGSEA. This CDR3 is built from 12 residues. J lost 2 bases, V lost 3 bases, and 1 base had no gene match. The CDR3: CSVEGGTYEQYF. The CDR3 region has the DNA TGCAGCGTTGAGGGGGGGACCTACGAGCAGTACTTC.

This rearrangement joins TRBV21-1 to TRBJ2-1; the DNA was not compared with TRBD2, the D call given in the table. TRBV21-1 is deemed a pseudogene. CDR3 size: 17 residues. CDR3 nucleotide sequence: TGTGCCAGCAGCAAAGTGGCGACTAGCGGGAGCTACAATGAGCAGTTCTTC. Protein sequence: CASSKVATSGSYNEQFF.

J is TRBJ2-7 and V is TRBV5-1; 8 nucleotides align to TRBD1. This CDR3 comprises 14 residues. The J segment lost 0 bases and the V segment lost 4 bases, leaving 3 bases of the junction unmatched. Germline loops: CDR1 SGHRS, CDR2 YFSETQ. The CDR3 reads CASSRDRSSYEQYF. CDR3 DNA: TGCGCCAGCAGCCGGGACAGGAGCTCCTACGAGCAGTACTTC.

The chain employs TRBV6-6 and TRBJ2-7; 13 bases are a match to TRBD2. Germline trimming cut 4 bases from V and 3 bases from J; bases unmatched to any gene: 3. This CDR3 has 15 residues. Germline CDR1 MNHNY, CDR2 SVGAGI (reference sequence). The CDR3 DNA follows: TGTGCCAGCAGTTGGGGACTAGCGGGAAACTACGAGCAGTACTTC. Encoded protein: CASSWGLAGNYEQYF.

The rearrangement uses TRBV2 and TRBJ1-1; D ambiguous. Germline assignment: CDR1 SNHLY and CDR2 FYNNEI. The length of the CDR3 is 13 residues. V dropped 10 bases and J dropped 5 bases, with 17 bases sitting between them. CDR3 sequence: CAIKEASYTEAFF. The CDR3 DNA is TGTGCCATCAAGGAGGCCTCGTATACTGAAGCTTTCTTT.

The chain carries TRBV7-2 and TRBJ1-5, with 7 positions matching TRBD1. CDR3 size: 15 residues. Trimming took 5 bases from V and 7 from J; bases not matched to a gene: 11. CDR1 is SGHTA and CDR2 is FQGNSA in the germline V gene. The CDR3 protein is CASSPLDDRDQPQHF. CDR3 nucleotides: TGTGCCAGCAGCCCCCTCGACGACAGGGACCAGCCCCAGCATTTT.

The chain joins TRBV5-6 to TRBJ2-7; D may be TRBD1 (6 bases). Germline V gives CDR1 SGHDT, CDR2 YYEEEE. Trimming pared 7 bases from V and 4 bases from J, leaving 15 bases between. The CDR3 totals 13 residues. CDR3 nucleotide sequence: TGTGCCAGCCAAAAACAGGGCGGGTACGAGCAGTACTTC. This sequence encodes CASQKQGGYEQYF.

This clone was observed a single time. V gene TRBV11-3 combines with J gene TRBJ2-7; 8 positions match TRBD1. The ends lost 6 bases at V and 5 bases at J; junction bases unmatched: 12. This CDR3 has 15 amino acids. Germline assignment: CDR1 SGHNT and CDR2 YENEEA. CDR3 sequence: CASSRGTGDSDEQYF. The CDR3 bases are TGTGCCAGCAGTAGAGGGACAGGTGACTCGGACGAGCAGTACTTC.

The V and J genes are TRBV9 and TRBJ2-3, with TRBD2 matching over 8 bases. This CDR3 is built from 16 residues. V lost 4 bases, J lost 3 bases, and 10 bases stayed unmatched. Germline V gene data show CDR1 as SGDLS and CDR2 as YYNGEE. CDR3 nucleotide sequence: TGTGCCAGCAGCCCCCGCGGAACTAGCGGTACAGATACGCAGTATTTT. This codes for CASSPRGTSGTDTQYF.